A selection of T cell receptor beta chains follows, all from one sample in a study of blood T cells in healthy people across ages. TCRdb redid the calling of the 5' RACE reads with MiXCR, one entry per CDR3 protein. The sample holds 760,000 or so distinct CDR3 sequences; around a quarter are singletons and the top ten take 9.4%. The sample was also reused in another study, on T cells of mothers and their children.

The sequenced material came from blood. The origin of the receptors is a boy aged 5-17 years in good health. CDR3s include the opening cysteine and the closing phenylalanine or tryptophan. Each record gives: D gene, clone size, V gene, J gene, CDR3 protein, CDR3 DNA. D genes are given only for firm matches. Part of the rows lack a size; the others show once, few, many or a class for expanded clones.

>TRBD2|few|TRBV28|TRBJ2-4
CASSDVSGRAKNIQYF
TGTGCCAGCAGTGACGTTAGCGGGAGAGCCAAAAACATTCAGTACTTC
>NA|few|TRBV19|TRBJ2-2
CASRWGHPTGELFF
TGTGCCAGTAGGTGGGGACACCCCACCGGGGAGCTGTTTTTT
>TRBD2|NA|TRBV5-1|TRBJ2-5
CASSLAGLAGGLQETQYF
TGCGCCAGCAGCTTGGCCGGGCTAGCGGGAGGCCTCCAAGAGACCCAGTACTTC
>NA|NA|TRBV5-1|TRBJ2-3
CASSLRLDTDTQYF
TGCGCCAGCAGCTTGCGGTTGGACACAGATACGCAGTATTTT
>NA|once|TRBV27|TRBJ1-5
CASSLLGMDQPQHF
TGTGCCAGCAGTTTACTAGGGATGGATCAGCCCCAGCATTTT
>NA|NA|TRBV3-1|TRBJ2-7
CASSQQTTPRYF
TGTGCCAGCAGCCAGCAGACTACTCCGAGGTACTTC
>TRBD2|few|TRBV7-8|TRBJ2-1
CASSQGASGSSVDEQFF
TGTGCCAGCAGCCAAGGGGCTAGCGGGAGCAGTGTCGATGAGCAGTTCTTC
>NA|few|TRBV11-2|TRBJ2-5
CASSETPGRETQYF
TGTGCCAGCAGCGAAACCCCAGGGAGGGAGACCCAGTACTTC
>TRBD2|NA|TRBV9|TRBJ2-1
CASSTRSGTYNEQFF
TGTGCCAGCAGCACGCGGAGCGGGACCTACAATGAGCAGTTCTTC
>NA|NA|TRBV6-2/TRBV6-3|TRBJ2-7
CASSYGTGQYF
TGTGCCAGCAGTTACGGCACGGGGCAGTACTTC
>TRBD2|NA|TRBV7-3|TRBJ2-1
CANSPGTSPGSEQFF
TGTGCCAACAGCCCCGGGACTAGCCCCGGGAGTGAGCAGTTCTTC
>NA|NA|TRBV29-1|TRBJ1-1
CSVERGRAFF
TGCAGCGTTGAAAGGGGACGAGCTTTCTTT
>NA|few|TRBV5-6|TRBJ1-2
CASSLATHGYTF
TGTGCCAGCAGCTTAGCGACCCATGGCTACACCTTC
>NA|NA|TRBV7-9|TRBJ2-2
CASSLSRAGELFF
TGTGCCAGCAGCCTATCCAGGGCCGGGGAGCTGTTTTTT
>TRBD2|NA|TRBV2|TRBJ2-5
CASSTSGAGRTQYF
TGTGCCAGCAGTACTAGCGGGGCTGGGAGGACCCAGTACTTC
>NA|NA|TRBV15|TRBJ2-5
CATQRATGKVQETQYF
TGTGCCACCCAAAGAGCTACAGGGAAGGTACAAGAGACCCAGTACTTC
>NA|few|TRBV20-1|TRBJ2-7
CSARDRWRTPESEQYF
TGCAGTGCTAGAGATCGTTGGCGGACCCCTGAGAGCGAGCAGTACTTC
>NA|NA|TRBV14|TRBJ2-4
CASSQVLQAPKYF
TGTGCCAGCAGCCAAGTATTACAGGCCCCTAAGTACTTC
>TRBD1|NA|TRBV10-3|TRBJ1-2
CAISGGTGGNYGYTF
TGTGCCATCAGTGGCGGGACAGGGGGCAACTATGGCTACACCTTC
>NA|NA|TRBV6-6|TRBJ2-7
CASSYSEGIAEQYF
TGTGCCAGCAGTTACTCGGAGGGGATTGCGGAGCAGTACTTC
>TRBD2|few|TRBV5-1|TRBJ2-7
CASTQGGTTYEQYF
TGCGCCAGCACCCAGGGTGGGACTACTTACGAGCAGTACTTC
>NA|once|TRBV29-1|TRBJ2-7
CSVDADGYEQYF
TGCAGCGTTGATGCGGACGGATACGAGCAGTACTTC
>NA|few|TRBV27|TRBJ2-5
CASARPPEETQYF
TGTGCCAGTGCCCGCCCGCCGGAAGAGACCCAGTACTTC
>NA|NA|TRBV4-1|TRBJ2-7
CAGSQEPQSYEQYF
TGCGCCGGCAGCCAAGAGCCCCAGAGCTACGAGCAGTACTTC
>NA|few|TRBV7-9|TRBJ2-6
CASSSPNSGANVLTF
TGTGCCAGCAGCTCCCCCAACTCTGGGGCCAACGTCCTGACTTTC
>NA|NA|TRBV5-1|TRBJ2-7
CASSPSTRYSYEQYF
TGCGCCAGCAGTCCGTCAACGAGGTACTCCTACGAGCAGTACTTC
>TRBD2|NA|TRBV3-1|TRBJ2-3
CASSQVGTIKQYF
TGTGCCAGCAGCCAAGTGGGGACTATCAAGCAGTATTTT
>TRBD2|few|TRBV20-1|TRBJ2-5
CSAVSLGTSHQETQYF
TGCAGTGCTGTTTCTTTAGGGACTAGCCACCAAGAGACCCAGTACTTC
>NA|NA|TRBV3-1|TRBJ2-2
CASSQGTGRGELVF
TGTGCCAGCAGCCAAGGGACAGGACGCGGGGAGCTGGTTTTT
>TRBD1|NA|TRBV11-3|TRBJ2-3
CASSLVTGSSSDTQYF
TGTGCCAGCAGCTTAGTGACAGGGTCGTCTTCGGATACGCAGTATTTT
>NA|NA|TRBV12-3/TRBV12-4|TRBJ2-7
CASSFEGVASYEQYF
TGTGCCAGCAGTTTTGAGGGGGTTGCCTCCTACGAGCAGTACTTC
>NA|NA|TRBV5-1|TRBJ2-1
CASSSQTGMTGNEQFF
TGCGCCAGCAGCTCCCAAACCGGGATGACGGGTAATGAGCAGTTCTTC
>TRBD2|NA|TRBV11-2|TRBJ2-7
CASSLDLAGGYEQYF
TGTGCCAGCAGCCTAGATCTAGCGGGGGGTTACGAGCAGTACTTC
>NA|few|TRBV5-1|TRBJ2-5
CASSLVDSQETQYF
TGCGCCAGCAGCTTGGTGGACAGTCAAGAGACCCAGTACTTC
>NA|many|TRBV13|TRBJ1-5
CASSLGGSNQPQHF
TGTGCCAGCAGCTTAGGGGGGAGCAATCAGCCCCAGCATTTT
>NA|few|TRBV7-2|TRBJ2-4
CASSFTGGQNIQYF
TGTGCCAGCAGCTTCACGGGGGGCCAAAACATTCAGTACTTC
>TRBD2|NA|TRBV9|TRBJ2-1
CASSVEIAGYQDNEQFF
TGTGCCAGCAGCGTAGAGATAGCGGGATACCAGGACAATGAGCAGTTCTTC
>NA|few|TRBV7-2|TRBJ2-7
CASSLTGGRGSYEQYF
TGTGCCAGCAGCTTAACCGGAGGGCGAGGGTCCTACGAGCAGTACTTC
>NA|many|TRBV29-1|TRBJ2-3
CSVKGPKTDTQYF
TGCAGCGTCAAAGGGCCAAAAACAGATACGCAGTATTTT
>TRBD2|few|TRBV3-1|TRBJ2-7
CASSQAGGRYGDEQYF
TGTGCCAGCAGCCAAGCGGGGGGACGGTACGGCGACGAGCAGTACTTC
>TRBD2|few|TRBV20-1|TRBJ2-1
CSAHNPGLAVYNEQFF
TGCAGTGCCCATAATCCGGGACTAGCAGTCTACAATGAGCAGTTCTTC
>TRBD2|few|TRBV12-3/TRBV12-4|TRBJ2-7
CASRGTSGGDYEQYF
TGTGCCAGCAGGGGGACTAGCGGGGGGGACTACGAGCAGTACTTC
>NA|few|TRBV12-5|TRBJ2-5
CASATVWETQYF
TGTGCTAGTGCAACTGTATGGGAGACCCAGTACTTC
>TRBD2|few|TRBV11-2|TRBJ2-5
CASRATPGLAGGKTQYF
TGTGCCAGCAGAGCCACACCGGGACTAGCGGGGGGGAAAACCCAGTACTTC
>NA|NA|TRBV7-3|TRBJ2-1
CASSQKRALYNEQFF
TGTGCCAGCAGTCAAAAAAGGGCCCTCTACAATGAGCAGTTCTTC
>TRBD1|NA|TRBV9|TRBJ2-7
CASSKGGQGSEQYF
TGTGCCAGCAGCAAGGGGGGACAGGGAAGCGAGCAGTACTTC
>NA|few|TRBV20-1|TRBJ2-5
CSARDGRRKETQYF
TGCAGTGCTAGAGATGGCCGGCGCAAGGAGACCCAGTACTTC
>NA|NA|TRBV7-9|TRBJ2-7
CASSFRNRRDYEQYF
TGTGCCAGCAGCTTCCGAAATCGGAGGGACTACGAGCAGTACTTC
>TRBD2|NA|TRBV7-8|TRBJ2-2
CASSLLAGGRGELFF
TGTGCCAGCAGCCTACTAGCGGGGGGGCGCGGGGAGCTGTTCTTT
>NA|few|TRBV7-9|TRBJ2-3
CATTSQNLFTDTQYF
TGTGCCACCACGAGCCAGAACCTCTTCACAGATACGCAGTATTTT
>TRBD1|NA|TRBV4-2|TRBJ1-2
CASSQEWTGGIYGYTF
TGTGCCAGCAGCCAAGAATGGACAGGGGGGATCTATGGCTACACCTTC
>NA|few|TRBV6-1|TRBJ2-5
CASYRDQARETQYF
TGTGCCAGCTATAGGGACCAAGCGAGAGAGACCCAGTACTTC
>TRBD2|few|TRBV6-5|TRBJ2-1
CASSWVLDLAGAYEQFF
TGTGCCAGCAGTTGGGTTCTGGACCTAGCGGGAGCCTATGAGCAGTTCTTC
>NA|NA|TRBV20-1|TRBJ1-2
CSARENGYTF
TGCAGTGCTAGAGAAAATGGCTACACCTTC
>TRBD1|once|TRBV19|TRBJ2-2
CASSPTFGTVNTGELFF
TGTGCCAGTAGTCCAACCTTCGGGACAGTCAACACCGGGGAGCTGTTTTTT
>TRBD1|few|TRBV7-9|TRBJ1-2
CASSLSGTGWNYGYTF
TGTGCCAGCAGCTTATCGGGGACAGGGTGGAACTATGGCTACACCTTC
>NA|few|TRBV6-2/TRBV6-3|TRBJ2-6
CASSYGTASGANVLTF
TGTGCCAGCAGTTACGGGACGGCTTCCGGGGCCAACGTCCTGACTTTC
>NA|NA|TRBV29-1|TRBJ2-5
CSVALRGPETQYF
TGCAGCGTGGCCTTGAGAGGTCCAGAGACCCAGTACTTC